This T cell receptor beta chain comes out of a study of CD8+CD57+ T cells in acquired aplastic anemia. Patients included in sequencing had previously demonstrated CD8+CD57+ cell expansion by flow cytometry. All patients had severe acquired aplastic anemia. Genomic DNA acted as the template from which TCR beta VDJ combination and CDR3 sequence profiling were carried out. One entry per CDR3 protein results from TCRdb running MiXCR on the reads. Of under 350,000 distinct CDR3 sequences in the sample, about three fifths were seen once. In this sample, this clonotype turned up a few times. CDR1 is MDHEN and CDR2 is SYDVKM in the germline V gene. V lost 4 bases and J 5 bases, leaving 10 bases between the germline ends. This CDR3 contains 13 residues.

The sample consisted of sorted CD4+, CD8+, or CD8+CD57+ T cells (not recorded which) from PBMCs. The V and J genes are TRBV28 and TRBJ2-3; D is possibly TRBD1 (6 bases). The sequence came from a human donor with aplastic anemia. CDR3 DNA sequence: TGTGCCAGCAGTTCACAGGGAGTAGATACGCAGTATTTT. It yields the protein CASSSQGVDTQYF.